These 14 T cell receptor beta chains were sequenced from one sample in a study of cytomegalovirus exposure and HLA in healthy donors. Sequencing was performed with immunoSEQ multiplex PCR; in TCRdb, only in-frame clones are kept and a portion is missing. The sample gives over 200,000 clones, around 86% of which show up once; roughly 2% is in the top ten. Sequenced material: PBMCs. These receptors all come from a woman in her late teens or twenties in good health and CMV-seropositive.

This clone was recorded once. In DNA form, the CDR3 reads TGTGCCAGCAGCTTAGCGGGTCGGCAGGTGAACACCGGGGAGCTGTTTTTT. Protein sequence: CASSLAGRQVNTGELFF. The chain combines TRBV7-8 with TRBJ2-2; D gene uncertain. The ends were cut back, 0 bases at V and 1 base at J, with 12 bases in the middle. Per germline, CDR1 SGHVS and CDR2 FQNEAQ. The CDR3 has 17 amino acids. The variable domain in full, completed from reference TRBV7-8 and TRBJ2-2, reads GAGVSQSPRYKVAKRGQDVALRCDPISGHVSLFWYQQALGQGPEFLTYFQNEAQLDKSGLPSDRFFAERPEGSVSTLKIQRTQQEDSAVYLCASSLAGRQVNTGELFFGEGSRLTVL.

V gene TRBV7-9 combines with J gene TRBJ2-1, with TRBD2 matching over 10 bases. Trimming removed 5 bases from V and 6 bases from J; junction bases left unmatched: 7. This CDR3 has 15 residues. Germline V gives CDR1 SEHNR, CDR2 FQNEAQ (reference sequence). The CDR3 DNA is TGTGCCAGCAGCCACCTAGCGGGAGTGGTCAATGAGCAGTTCTTC. Translation: CASSHLAGVVNEQFF.

The chain is built from TRBV7-9 and TRBJ2-1; D might be TRBD1 (5 bases). The V gene's germline CDR1 is SEHNR and CDR2 FQNEAQ (reference sequence). This CDR3 is built from 19 residues. With 2 bases removed from V and 4 bases from J, the gap between germline ends came to 24 bases. The CDR3 coding sequence is TGTGCCAGCAGCTTACTCCGGATGAACAGGAAGGGTCATTACAATGAGCAGTTCTTC. It is translated as CASSLLRMNRKGHYNEQFF. Drawing the rest from reference TRBV7-9 and TRBJ2-1, the complete variable domain is DTGVSQNPRHKITKRGQNVTFRCDPISEHNRLYWYRQTLGQGPEFLTYFQNEAQLEKSRLLSDRFSAERPKGSFSTLEIQRTEQGDSAMYLCASSLLRMNRKGHYNEQFFGPGTRLTVL.

This sequence joins TRBV6-6 and TRBJ2-7; 11 positions match TRBD2. V shed 7 bases and J 3 bases; nucleotides not matched to a gene: 8. CDR1 MNHNY and CDR2 SVGAGI come from the germline V gene (reference sequence). The CDR3 extends over 15 amino acids. The chain's CDR3 is CASKLETSGIYEQYF. The CDR3 DNA reads TGTGCCAGCAAATTGGAGACTAGCGGGATCTACGAGCAGTACTTC.

This rearrangement joins TRBV28 to TRBJ2-7, with D perhaps matching TRBD2 (5 bases). The CDR3 runs 15 residues. Between the trimmed V and J ends, which lost 3 bases and 0 bases, there was a span of 12 bases. CDR1 is MDHEN, CDR2 SYDVKM, per germline. The CDR3 region is CASSFGSGGSYEQYF. CDR3 nucleotides: TGTGCCAGCAGTTTCGGCAGCGGCGGCTCCTACGAGCAGTACTTC.

The chain has TRBV2 and TRBJ1-5; 8 bases fit TRBD1. Germline CDR1 SNHLY, CDR2 FYNNEI. V shed 5 bases and J 6 bases; nucleotides not matched to a gene: 6. The CDR3 sequence is 14 residues long. CDR3: CASSLTGEVQPQHF. DNA for the CDR3: TGTGCCAGCAGTCTGACAGGGGAGGTTCAGCCCCAGCATTTT.

The chain uses TRBV27 and TRBJ1-1; 8 nucleotides align to TRBD1. V dropped 5 bases and J dropped 0; count of bases not matched to a gene: 5. CDR1 is MNHEY, CDR2 SMNVEV, per germline (reference sequence). The CDR3 has 15 amino acids. CDR3 nucleotides: TGTGCCAGCAGTGCCCGACAGGGGATGAACACTGAAGCTTTCTTT. Amino acids: CASSARQGMNTEAFF.

The genes are TRBV6-1 and TRBJ2-5, with 7 nucleotides matching TRBD1. Trimming took 6 bases from V and 1 from J; bases not matched to a gene: 8. CDR3 length: 15 amino acids. The germline CDR1 and CDR2 sequences are MNHNS and SASEGT. CDR3 in DNA: TGTGCCAGCAGGGGGAACAGGGGAAGCCAAGAGACCCAGTACTTC. It translates to CASRGNRGSQETQYF.

The chain joins TRBV7-9 to TRBJ2-7; D remains ambiguous. V lost 5 bases, J lost 0 bases, and 8 bases lay in between. The CDR3 is 13 amino acids. CDR1 and CDR2 (germline): SEHNR, FQNEAQ (reference sequence). As DNA, the CDR3 is TGTGCCAGCAGCCACAGAAACTCCTACGAGCAGTACTTC. Translation: CASSHRNSYEQYF.

The chain uses TRBV27 and TRBJ2-5; TRBD1 matches at 7 bases. J lost 5 bases, V lost 6 bases, and 9 bases had no gene match. The CDR3 consists of 14 residues. Germline assignment: CDR1 MNHEY and CDR2 SMNVEV (reference sequence). CDR3 DNA sequence: TGTGCCAGCAGCCCTCGGACAGGTGGGGAGACCCAGTACTTC. Amino acids: CASSPRTGGETQYF.

The chain couples TRBV27 to TRBJ1-4, with D hard to call. The germline V gene has CDR1 MNHEY and CDR2 SMNVEV (reference sequence). V was cut by 8 bases and J by 2 bases, with 12 bases left in between. The length of the CDR3 is 14 residues. The CDR3 region has the DNA TGTGCCAGCCGGGGAATCGGCACTAATGAAAAACTGTTTTTT. This gives the protein CASRGIGTNEKLFF.

The chain is built from TRBV5-6 and TRBJ2-1; D gene uncertain. CDR1 and CDR2 from the germline V gene are SGHDT and YYEEEE. V lost 2 bases to trimming and J lost 3 bases, with 12 bases between them. There are 15 residues in the CDR3. The CDR3 nucleotides are TGTGCCAGCAGCTTTCAGATCCTAGTCTACAATGAGCAGTTCTTC. As protein: CASSFQILVYNEQFF.

J is TRBJ2-3 and V is TRBV28; the match to TRBD2 covers 8 bases. The trim removed 11 bases at V and 0 bases at J, leaving 7 bases unmatched. The CDR3 contains 14 residues. Germline V gene data show CDR1 as MDHEN and CDR2 as SYDVKM. CDR3 DNA: TGTGCCGGAAAAAGCGGGGGAAGCACAGATACGCAGTATTTT. Protein sequence: CAGKSGGSTDTQYF.

Written as DNA, the CDR3 is TGTGCCAGCAGCGAGGGGACAGATACGCAGTATTTT. It is translated as CASSEGTDTQYF. V gene TRBV9 combines with J gene TRBJ2-3, with D tentatively TRBD1 (5 bases). The V end lost 3 bases, the J end lost 3 bases, and 5 bases lay between the germline ends. The germline CDR1 and CDR2 sequences are SGDLS and YYNGEE. The CDR3 runs to 12 residues.